Each of the 10 T cell receptor beta chains below was sequenced from the same sample in a study of T cell repertoires in cytomegalovirus infection (dated by TCRdb to the late 2010s). What this sample's treatment or condition label stands for: in vitro stimulation with specific CMV peptide epitopes to enrich CMV-specific T cells. The sequencing machine was an Illumina HiSeq 1500. TCRdb applied fastp at Q25 and MiXCR to the public reads, then kept only in-frame beta chains. Here each entry gathers all rows of one CDR3 protein and keeps the most common genes and DNA. The sample data list about 830,000 distinct CDR3 sequences, and less than 35% of these were observed just once. The ten largest clones represent 9.5% to 15% of the sample. The antigens for these receptors are not known. The source material was cultured CD8+ T cells from PBMCs, sampled from culture after CMV antigen stimulation. The source is a human donor in good health (CMV status not recorded). Some clones in this sample may be carry-over from other donors' samples.

This clonotype was seen a handful of times. The rearrangement links TRBV19 to TRBJ2-2; tentatively, D is TRBD1 (6 bases). The length of the CDR3 is 16 residues. V was trimmed by 4 bases and J by 7 bases, leaving 19 bases between them. In germline, CDR1 is LNHDA, CDR2 SQIVND (reference sequence). The CDR3 region has the DNA TGTGCCAGTAGTACACTCCAACGGACAGCTTACGGGGAGCTGTTTTTT. This sequence encodes CASSTLQRTAYGELFF. The complete variable domain, with remaining parts taken from reference TRBV19 and TRBJ2-2, reads DGGITQSPKYLFRKEGQNVTLSCEQNLNHDAMYWYRQDPGQGLRLIYYSQIVNDFQKGDIAEGYSVSREKKESFPLTVTSAQKNPTAFYLCASSTLQRTAYGELFFGEGSRLTVL.

The rearrangement joins TRBV7-6 to TRBJ2-7; D is undetermined. The CDR3 consists of 13 residues. CDR1 is SGHVS, CDR2 FNYEAQ, per germline. The V gene lost 1 base and the J gene lost 3 bases, with 7 bases spanning the gap. In DNA form, the CDR3 reads TGTGCCAGCAGCTTAGGTCTTCTCTACGAGCAGTACTTC. This encodes CASSLGLLYEQYF. Based on the CDR3 plus reference TRBV7-6 and TRBJ2-7, the full variable domain is GAGVSQSPRYKVTKRGQDVALRCDPISGHVSLYWYRQALGQGPEFLTYFNYEAQQDKSGLPNDRFSAERPEGSISTLTIQRTEQRDSAMYRCASSLGLLYEQYFGPGTRLTVT.

In its sample, this clonotype was seen once. The rearrangement joins TRBV14 to TRBJ2-7; 7 bases line up with TRBD1. The CDR3 is 15 residues long. Trimming cost V 5 bases and J 2 bases; bases outside gene matches: 9. Germline V gene data show CDR1 as SGHDN and CDR2 as FVKESK. The DNA for the CDR3 is TGTGCCAGCAGCAACCCCGGGACAGAGACCTACGAGCAGTACTTC. Protein product: CASSNPGTETYEQYF.

This clonotype came up many times. The chain employs TRBV7-8 and TRBJ2-1, with 8 bases identical to TRBD2. With V trimmed by 8 bases and J by 0 bases, 9 bases remained unmatched. The germline V gene has CDR1 SGHVS and CDR2 FQNEAQ. The CDR3 consists of 16 residues. CDR3 amino acids: CASRLSGDSSYNEQFF. The CDR3 DNA is TGTGCCAGCCGCCTTAGCGGGGATAGCTCCTACAATGAGCAGTTCTTC.

V usage is TRBV5-6 and J usage is TRBJ2-2; no firm D call. The V end lost 1 base, the J end lost 3 bases, and 7 bases lay between the germline ends. Germline V gives CDR1 SGHDT, CDR2 YYEEEE. CDR3 size: 14 residues. In nucleotides, the CDR3 is TGTGCCAGCAGCTTGCCTGGGGACACCGGGGAGCTGTTTTTT. Protein sequence: CASSLPGDTGELFF.

This clonotype was observed at least ten times. The chain uses TRBV7-6 and TRBJ2-1; tentative D call: TRBD1 (6 bases). V gave up 1 base and J gave up 2 bases, with 12 bases separating them. The CDR3 covers 16 residues. Germline V gives CDR1 SGHVS, CDR2 FNYEAQ. The CDR3 nucleotides read TGTGCCAGCAGCTTAGAACAGGGCGGTACCTACAATGAGCAGTTCTTC. Its translation is CASSLEQGGTYNEQFF.

This chain connects TRBV5-1 to TRBJ2-1; 10 positions agree with TRBD1. Germline V gene sequence: CDR1 SGHRS, CDR2 YFSETQ. CDR3 length: 14 residues. The V segment lost 5 bases and the J segment 6 bases; nucleotides outside the gene matches: 5. The DNA of the CDR3 is TGCGCCAGCAGTGAGGGACAGGGGCGCAATGAGCAGTTCTTC. Amino acid sequence: CASSEGQGRNEQFF.

This clonotype was seen a few times. The chain recombines TRBV11-3 with TRBJ2-3, with D unclear. CDR1 and CDR2 (germline): SGHNT, YENEEA. This CDR3 contains 16 residues. With 0 bases removed from V and 4 bases from J, the gap between germline ends came to 14 bases. CDR3 region: CASSLEFRSSADTQYF. CDR3 sequence (DNA): TGTGCCAGCAGCTTAGAATTTCGGTCCTCGGCAGATACGCAGTATTTT.

This clonotype showed up just a few times. CDR3 in DNA: TGCGCCAGCAGCCTAAGACAGGATAATACGGACTATGGCTACACCTTC. Its protein is CASSLRQDNTDYGYTF. The rearrangement joins TRBV5-1 to TRBJ1-2, with D possibly TRBD1 on 6 matching bases. CDR3 length: 16 residues. Trimming cost V 4 bases and J 3 bases, with 19 bases left between them. In germline, CDR1 is SGHRS, CDR2 YFSETQ. The whole variable domain, filled in from reference TRBV5-1 and TRBJ1-2, reads KAGVTQTPRYLIKTRGQQVTLSCSPISGHRSVSWYQQTPGQGLQFLFEYFSETQRNKGNFPGRFSGRQFSNSRSEMNVSTLELGDSALYLCASSLRQDNTDYGYTFGSGTRLTVV.

Details on this clonotype: Mismatch with germline at one junction end may stem from a read error. The chain's CDR3 is CVSSPPGTSGKNIQYF. The CDR3 DNA reads TGTGTCAGCAGCCCCCCGGGGACTAGCGGAAAAAACATTCAGTACTTC. The chain uses TRBV13 and TRBJ2-4; 11 positions match TRBD2. CDR1 and CDR2 (germline): PRHDT, FYEKMQ (reference sequence). The CDR3 is 16 amino acids.